These T cell receptor beta chains were read from a single sample in a study of CD8+ T cells in alopecia areata. Only in-frame clones appear in the TCRdb table, and some are missing; sequencing was by immunoSEQ multiplex PCR. This sample has about 180,000 clones, with roughly 66% found just once. Sequences were derived from CD8+ T cells sorted from blood, sampled at week 0. The source is a human donor with alopecia areata. Each CDR3 is given with its conserved first and last residue. D genes are given only for firm matches. Clone size, where shown, is once, few, many, or a class for clones that have expanded.

d_gene	v_gene	j_gene	abundance	CDR3nt	CDR3aa
NA	TRBV29-1	TRBJ1-1	NA	TGCAGCGTGCCGGACAGCACCCTGAACACTGAAGCTTTCTTT	CSVPDSTLNTEAFF
NA	TRBV6-5	TRBJ1-2	NA	TGTGCCAGCAGTTCACAGGGTCGCAACTACACCTTC	CASSSQGRNYTF
NA	TRBV2	TRBJ1-2	NA	TGTGCCAGCAGGGCGACAGGCCCCTATGGCTACACCTTC	CASRATGPYGYTF
NA	TRBV19	TRBJ2-2	NA	TGTGCCAGTACCAACAGGGGAGGCGTTAACACCGGGGAGCTGTTTTTT	CASTNRGGVNTGELFF
NA	TRBV9	TRBJ2-1	NA	TGTGCCAGCAGCGGAAACAATGAGCAGTTCTTC	CASSGNNEQFF
NA	TRBV29-1	TRBJ1-1	NA	TGCAGCGTTGAAGGTGGGGTGTTCGGCGCTTTCTTT	CSVEGGVFGAFF
NA	TRBV30	TRBJ1-1	NA	TGTGCCTGGACTGAGCGGCGGGGGAACACTGAAGCTTTCTTT	CAWTERRGNTEAFF
TRBD1	TRBV19	TRBJ1-5	NA	TGTGCCAGTAGTATGGGGACAGGCCTAAATCAGCCCCAGCATTTT	CASSMGTGLNQPQHF
NA	TRBV5-1	TRBJ2-4	once	TGCGCCAGCAGCTTGGGGGATTCCAAAAACATTCAGTACTTC	CASSLGDSKNIQYF
NA	TRBV19	TRBJ2-5	once	TGTGCCAGTAGTAATGGGGCGGGGGAGACCCAGTACTTC	CASSNGAGETQYF
NA	TRBV4-1	TRBJ1-3	NA	TGCGCCAGCAGCCAGAGGGGCGGCTACTCTGGAAACACCATATATTTT	CASSQRGGYSGNTIYF
NA	TRBV29-1	TRBJ1-2	few	TGCAGCGCCCCCGCCCAGGGACAACATGGCTACACCTTC	CSAPAQGQHGYTF
NA	TRBV4-2	TRBJ2-1	NA	TGTGCCAGCAGCCAAGGGGGGACCGGTTCCTACAATGAGCAGTTCTTC	CASSQGGTGSYNEQFF
NA	TRBV4-1	TRBJ2-7	NA	TGCGCCAGCAGGGAAGGACTGTCGGGGAACTACGAGCAGTACTTC	CASREGLSGNYEQYF
NA	TRBV11-3	TRBJ2-7	NA	TGTGCCAGCAGCTTCGTGGGCAGACCCTACGAGCAGTACTTC	CASSFVGRPYEQYF
TRBD1	TRBV7-2	TRBJ1-1	NA	TGTGCCAGCAGCTTCTGGGACAGGGGGGATACTGAAGCTTTCTTT	CASSFWDRGDTEAFF
TRBD1	TRBV5-6	TRBJ1-2	NA	TGTGCCAGCAGCCAACAAGGGACAGACTATGGCTACACCTTC	CASSQQGTDYGYTF
TRBD1	TRBV25-1	TRBJ1-4	once	TGTGCCAGCAGTGCGGGACAGGGGTGGCTTCGGGAAAAACTGTTTTTT	CASSAGQGWLREKLFF
NA	TRBV15	TRBJ1-2	NA	TGTGCCACCAGCAGAGGCCGGGACGGTATCTATGGCTACACCTTC	CATSRGRDGIYGYTF
NA	TRBV9	TRBJ1-6	few	TGTGCCAGCAGCGTAGGGAGGAGTTCACCCCTCCACTTT	CASSVGRSSPLHF
TRBD1	TRBV7-8	TRBJ2-7	NA	TGTGCCAGCAGCACGGGACAGGGGTACGAGCAGTACTTC	CASSTGQGYEQYF
NA	TRBV29-1	TRBJ2-7	NA	TGCAGCGTTGTGAGGGACTTAACCTACGAGCAGTACTTC	CSVVRDLTYEQYF
TRBD2	TRBV29-1	TRBJ2-3	NA	TGCAGCGGACTAGCGGGGGTCACAGATACGCAGTATTTT	CSGLAGVTDTQYF
TRBD1	TRBV7-9	TRBJ1-1	few	TGTGCCAGCAGCCTCGGGACAGCAAACACTGAAGCTTTCTTT	CASSLGTANTEAFF
NA	TRBV4-2	TRBJ2-5	few	TGTGCCAGCAGTGAGGGCAGGGGCCAAGAGACCCAGTACTTC	CASSEGRGQETQYF
TRBD1	TRBV7-9	TRBJ1-1	NA	TGTGCCAGCAGCTTAGCTCGGACAGGAGCTTTGAACACTGAAGCTTTCTTT	CASSLARTGALNTEAFF
TRBD1	TRBV9	TRBJ1-2	NA	TGTGCCAGCAGCGTAGATACAGGGGGGATGGATGGCTACACCTTC	CASSVDTGGMDGYTF